The 21 T cell receptor beta chains reported below all come from one sample, sequenced in a study of T cell responses to AZD1222 COVID-19 vaccine. The method was immunoSEQ multiplex PCR; TCRdb's version includes in-frame clones alone and lacks a portion of them. The repertoire has around 88,000 clones, 86% of them found once; the top ten carry 7%. This specimen consisted of peripheral blood, obtained on day 0 of AZD1222 vaccination. The receptors derive from an adult in good health.

This clone was counted only a few times. The chain recombines TRBV5-1 with TRBJ2-3, with 12 bases that match TRBD2. Per the germline V gene, CDR1 is SGHRS and CDR2 is YFSETQ. The CDR3 has 17 amino acids. V dropped 4 bases and J dropped 6; count of bases not matched to a gene: 12. The CDR3 protein is CASSPGRTSGEMDTQYF. As DNA, the CDR3 is TGCGCCAGCAGCCCAGGTAGGACTAGCGGGGAGATGGATACGCAGTATTTT.

The chain couples TRBV28 to TRBJ2-6, with 8 bases aligning to TRBD1. Germline CDR1 MDHEN, CDR2 SYDVKM. Losses at the gene ends were 5 bases for V and 2 bases for J; bases not matched to a gene: 8. The CDR3 runs to 17 residues. In nucleotides, the CDR3 is TGTGCCAGCAGTCAATCGACAGGGGAAACTGGGGCCAACGTCCTGACTTTC. Translating it yields CASSQSTGETGANVLTF.

V is TRBV13 and J is TRBJ2-7; the match to TRBD1 covers 9 bases. The germline CDR1 and CDR2 sequences are PRHDT and FYEKMQ (reference sequence). J was trimmed by 2 bases and V by 4 bases; bases with no gene match: 6. The CDR3 has 15 amino acids. The CDR3 protein is CASSYWTGVTYEQYF. CDR3 DNA sequence: TGTGCCAGCAGCTACTGGACAGGGGTAACCTACGAGCAGTACTTC.

This chain links TRBV27 with TRBJ2-7, with TRBD1 matching over 7 bases. The ends lost 5 bases at V and 2 bases at J; junction bases unmatched: 6. The CDR3 consists of 14 residues. CDR1 and CDR2 from the germline V gene are MNHEY and SMNVEV (reference sequence). The CDR3 sequence: CASSKTGTAYEQYF. CDR3 DNA: TGTGCCAGCAGTAAGACAGGGACAGCCTACGAGCAGTACTTC.

This clone was detected once. J is TRBJ1-5 and V is TRBV6-5; TRBD1 agrees at 7 bases. J was trimmed by 6 bases and V by 5 bases; bases with no gene match: 7. The CDR3 runs to 14 residues. Germline CDR1 and CDR2: MNHEY and SVGAGI. The DNA for the CDR3 is TGTGCCAGCAGTCCGGGACAGTACTCTCAGCCCCAGCATTTT. It translates to CASSPGQYSQPQHF.

The chain combines TRBV27 with TRBJ1-1, with 9 bases aligning to TRBD1. Trimming at V came to 7 bases and at J to 7 bases, leaving 4 bases not matched to a gene. The CDR3 has 12 amino acids. The germline V gene encodes CDR1 MNHEY and CDR2 SMNVEV (reference sequence). The CDR3 loop is CASIGTGREAFF. For the CDR3, the DNA is TGTGCCAGCATTGGGACAGGGCGTGAAGCTTTCTTT.

This rearrangement joins TRBV5-5 to TRBJ2-3; tentatively, D is TRBD2 (6 bases). CDR1 and CDR2 from the germline V gene are SGHKS and YYEKEE (reference sequence). V was cut by 4 bases and J by 5 bases, with 17 bases left in between. The CDR3 spans 15 residues. The DNA of the CDR3 is TGTGCCAGCAGCCTGGGGGACTCTCGGGGAGATACGCAGTATTTT. This sequence encodes CASSLGDSRGDTQYF.

The rearrangement links TRBV14 to TRBJ2-3; a weak D match, TRBD1 (6 bases). With 0 bases removed from V and 0 bases from J, the gap between germline ends came to 10 bases. The CDR3 sequence is 16 residues long. CDR1 is SGHDN, CDR2 FVKESK, per germline. The CDR3 loop reads CASSQDAGVSTDTQYF. CDR3 sequence (DNA): TGTGCCAGCAGCCAAGATGCAGGGGTTAGCACAGATACGCAGTATTTT.

This rearrangement joins TRBV9 to TRBJ2-6; 8 nucleotides align to TRBD2. Germline CDR1 SGDLS, CDR2 YYNGEE. This CDR3 is 16 amino acids long. V dropped 4 bases and J dropped 4; count of bases not matched to a gene: 7. The CDR3 sequence: CASSPGGGSGANVLTF. CDR3 in DNA: TGTGCCAGCAGCCCCGGGGGGGGGTCCGGGGCCAACGTCCTGACTTTC.

This clone came up a few times. The J gene is TRBJ2-7, the V gene TRBV21-1. TRBV21-1 is marked as a pseudogene. The CDR3 is 15 amino acids. This chain's CDR3 is CASSKHGHFSYEQYF. In DNA form, the CDR3 reads TGTGCCAGCAGCAAGCACGGGCATTTCTCCTACGAGCAGTACTTC.

V is TRBV2 and J is TRBJ1-4; TRBD1 might be the D (6 bases). Per the germline V gene, CDR1 is SNHLY and CDR2 is FYNNEI. Trimming took off 7 bases at V and 5 bases at J, with 11 bases between the two ends. This CDR3 has 13 amino acids. DNA of the CDR3: TGTGCCAGCAACGGACAGCAAAATGAAAAACTGTTTTTT. It yields the protein CASNGQQNEKLFF.

This chain links TRBV25-1 with TRBJ1-6; the match to TRBD1 covers 9 bases. Germline V gene lookup returns CDR1 MGHDK and CDR2 SYGVNS. The CDR3 runs 13 residues. V lost 8 bases, J lost 9 bases, and 5 bases stayed unmatched. As DNA, the CDR3 is TGTGCCAGCTTGGGACAGGGTATTTCACCCCTCCACTTT. Translation: CASLGQGISPLHF.

This clone was counted a few times. The gene calls are TRBV7-2 and TRBJ2-7; perhaps TRBD1 as D (5 bases). This CDR3 is built from 13 residues. V was pared by 1 base and J by 7 bases, with 11 bases between. Germline V gene lookup returns CDR1 SGHTA and CDR2 FQGNSA. CDR3 residues: CASSLEAGKEQYF. The CDR3, as DNA: TGTGCCAGCAGCTTAGAGGCAGGGAAGGAGCAGTACTTC.

The chain combines TRBV11-2 with TRBJ1-1, with a weak D call TRBD1 (6 bases). The CDR3 covers 14 residues. Per the germline V gene, CDR1 is SGHAT and CDR2 is FQNNGV. V lost 1 base to trimming and J lost 4 bases, with 10 bases between them. As DNA, the CDR3 is TGTGCCAGCAGCTTAGGCCAGGGGAGCACTGAAGCTTTCTTT. This gives the protein CASSLGQGSTEAFF.

The V gene is TRBV11-3, the J gene TRBJ2-7; 11 positions agree with TRBD1. Germline CDR1 and CDR2: SGHNT and YENEEA. This CDR3 is built from 14 residues. J lost 5 bases, V lost 5 bases, and 5 bases had no gene match. CDR3 nucleotide sequence: TGTGCCAGCAGCAACCGGGACAGGGGGAACGAGCAGTACTTC. It encodes CASSNRDRGNEQYF.

This clone ranks as large. This chain uses TRBV7-9 with TRBJ1-1, with D uncertain. The length of the CDR3 is 15 residues. Germline-derived CDR1 and CDR2 are SEHNR and FQNEAQ (reference sequence). V was shortened by 3 bases and J by 1 base, with 12 bases between the two germline ends. The CDR3 sequence: CASSLATGENTEAFF. The CDR3 DNA reads as TGTGCCAGCAGCTTGGCCACTGGGGAGAACACTGAAGCTTTCTTT.

The chain carries TRBV5-5 and TRBJ1-2; weak D call: TRBD1 (6 bases). CDR1 is SGHKS and CDR2 is YYEKEE in the germline V gene (reference sequence). The V end was cut by 0 bases, the J end by 0 bases, with 15 bases between. The CDR3 runs 17 residues. This CDR3 is CASSLDLRTASNYGYTF. CDR3 DNA: TGTGCCAGCAGCTTGGATTTGAGGACAGCCTCTAACTATGGCTACACCTTC.

The chain is built from TRBV6-1 and TRBJ1-1, with D possibly matching TRBD1 (5 bases). The V and J ends lost 1 base and 5 bases respectively, with 14 bases between them. The germline CDR1 and CDR2 sequences are MNHNS and SASEGT. The CDR3 extends over 15 amino acids. Here the CDR3 reads CASSEESRAPTEAFF. The DNA for the CDR3 is TGTGCCAGCAGTGAAGAGTCCAGGGCGCCGACTGAAGCTTTCTTT.

The rearrangement joins TRBV9 to TRBJ1-6; 8 bases fit TRBD1. From germline, CDR1 is SGDLS and CDR2 YYNGEE. V lost 0 bases to trimming and J lost 7 bases; unmatched junction nucleotides: 12. The CDR3 consists of 18 residues. The CDR3 sequence: CASSVGETGANQNSPLHF. Written as DNA, the CDR3 is TGTGCCAGCAGCGTAGGGGAGACAGGGGCGAACCAAAATTCACCCCTCCACTTT.

This chain links TRBV5-1 with TRBJ2-3, with 9 bases matching TRBD2. Looked up from germline, CDR1 is SGHRS and CDR2 is YFSETQ. The ends lost 3 bases at V and 4 bases at J; junction bases unmatched: 6. The CDR3 is made up of 15 amino acids. CDR3 bases: TGCGCCAGCAGCTATGCGGGGGGGCCCTCAGATACGCAGTATTTT. Residues: CASSYAGGPSDTQYF.

V gene TRBV7-2 combines with J gene TRBJ1-5; D is perhaps TRBD1 (5 bases). This CDR3 is built from 15 residues. V was trimmed by 5 bases and J by 6 bases, leaving 17 bases between them. CDR1 SGHTA and CDR2 FQGNSA come from the germline V gene. Here the CDR3 reads CASSQEAGARQPQHF. CDR3 nucleotides: TGTGCCAGCAGCCAAGAAGCCGGGGCCCGTCAGCCCCAGCATTTT. Drawing the rest from reference TRBV7-2 and TRBJ1-5, the complete variable domain is GAGVSQSPSNKVTEKGKDVELRCDPISGHTALYWYRQSLGQGLEFLIYFQGNSAPDKSGLPSDRFSAERTGGSVSTLTIQRTQQEDSAVYLCASSQEAGARQPQHFGDGTRLSIL.